This T cell receptor beta chain was sequenced in a study of blood T cells in healthy people across ages. At least ten counts were recorded for this clonotype. Germline values: CDR1 SQVTM, CDR2 ANQGSEA. The CDR3 covers 15 residues. V shed 6 bases and J 2 bases; nucleotides not matched to a gene: 8. With a J-beta primer mix and a sample-barcoded 5' primer, a second PCR ran about 7 to 12 cycles. A tag from a template-switch adaptor with 12 random nucleotides marked each cDNA molecule. TCRdb re-called the 5' RACE reads with MiXCR, one entry per CDR3 protein. The sample lists approximately 900,000 distinct CDR3 sequences, about 29% occurring once. The same data also contributed to another study, on T cells of mothers and their children. From that second work: Biologically related mothers and children overlapped slightly more than unrelated pairs, a non-significant difference.

This receptor was identified in a woman in her thirties or forties in good health. The sample comprised blood. The gene calls are TRBV29-1 and TRBJ2-7; 12 bases are shared with TRBD2. The CDR3 sequence is CSVLGLAGFPYEQYF. CDR3 nucleotides: TGCAGCGTCCTGGGACTAGCGGGCTTTCCCTACGAGCAGTACTTC.